This note documents a single TCR beta chain sequence. Germline CDR1 SGHAT, CDR2 FQNNGV. V shed 5 bases, J shed 12 bases, and the junction held 7 bases outside the gene matches. The CDR3 totals 12 residues. Method: immunoSEQ multiplex PCR; TCRdb's copy keeps in-frame clones and lacks some. The sample holds 350,000 to 450,000 clones; roughly nine tenths are singletons and the top ten take 0.95% to 1.3%. This specimen belongs to a study of blood T cell repertoires in COVID-19. Specimen: PBMCs or T cells enriched from blood (not recorded which). The J gene is TRBJ2-1, the V gene TRBV11-2; 7 nucleotides line up with TRBD1. The receptor was isolated from a man aged 25-45 years who had recovered from COVID-19. The CDR3, as DNA: TGTGCCAGCAGCCACCAGGGGGTCGTGCAGTTCTTC. Residues: CASSHQGVVQFF.